The rows below give T cell receptor beta chains drawn from one sample of a study of T-cell reconstitution after alpha-beta-depleted transplantation in children. From the PCR reads, TCRdb called clonotypes with MiXCR, one entry per CDR3 protein. The sample lists some 250,000 distinct CDR3 sequences; 12% were seen once. Sequences were derived from PBMCs from the stem cell graft donor, sampled from the stem cell graft. Every receptor here comes from a human donor who donated a stem cell graft to a child with acute lymphoblastic leukemia. Each CDR3 is given with its conserved first and last residue. The D gene is left open where the match is weak. Rows give clone size only sometimes, using once, few, many, or a class for an expanded clone.

size,D,V,J,DNA,CDR3
many,-,TRBV25-1,TRBJ2-7,TGTGCCAGCAGTGCAAGCATGGTGGGAGAGCAGTACTTC,CASSASMVGEQYF
many,-,TRBV29-1,TRBJ2-2,TGCAGCGCCCTTACAAGCGGGGAGCTGTTTTTT,CSALTSGELFF
many,-,TRBV12-3/TRBV12-4,TRBJ2-3,TGTGCCAGCAGTTTCGGGGCCACAGATACGCAGTATTTT,CASSFGATDTQYF
many,TRBD2,TRBV7-2,TRBJ2-7,TGTGCCAGCAGCTTACGTCTAGGCGGGAGGGCCGATTACGAGCAGTACTTC,CASSLRLGGRADYEQYF
-,-,TRBV6-6,TRBJ1-1,TGTACCACCCACGGCGAGGGGAGGACTGAAGCTTTCTTT,CTTHGEGRTEAFF
many,-,TRBV12-3/TRBV12-4,TRBJ2-6,TGTGCCAGCATAGACAGGTCGATTTCTGGGGCCAACGTCCTGACTTTC,CASIDRSISGANVLTF
many,-,TRBV12-3/TRBV12-4,TRBJ1-5,TGTGCCAGCAGTAAAGGAGTTACGCCCCAGCATTTT,CASSKGVTPQHF
many,-,TRBV4-3,TRBJ2-7,TGCGCCAGCAGCCAAGATCGGGTTGGGGAGCAGTACTTC,CASSQDRVGEQYF
-,TRBD1,TRBV6-2/TRBV6-3,TRBJ2-7,TGTGCCAGCAGTTTTGACAGGGGGCAGAGGTTCGAGCAGTACTTC,CASSFDRGQRFEQYF
many,-,TRBV6-5,TRBJ2-1,TGTGCCAGCAGTTACTCACCGGTATCCTACAATGAGCAGTTCTTC,CASSYSPVSYNEQFF
many,-,TRBV9,TRBJ1-2,TGTGCCAGCAGCGACCCTTTACAGGGTTCGGCTAACTATGGCTACACCTTC,CASSDPLQGSANYGYTF
few,-,TRBV7-2,TRBJ1-1,TGTGCCAGCAGCCTAAGACAGGCTGCTGAAGCTTTCTTT,CASSLRQAAEAFF
many,-,TRBV6-2/TRBV6-3,TRBJ2-1,TGTGCCAGCAGTTACCTTCTCGCGGGGGCAAGGGGTGAGCAGTTCTTC,CASSYLLAGARGEQFF
few,-,TRBV9,TRBJ2-2,TGTGCCACCGATGACGGTCTGACCGGGGAGCTGTTTTTT,CATDDGLTGELFF
few,-,TRBV6-2/TRBV6-3,TRBJ1-1,TGTGCCAGCAGTTTAGACAGCGGTGAAGCTTTCTTT,CASSLDSGEAFF
many,-,TRBV28,TRBJ2-7,TGTGCCAGCAGTTTGGGACGGCCACCCTACGAGCAGTACTTC,CASSLGRPPYEQYF
many,TRBD1,TRBV28,TRBJ2-7,TGTGCCTTGTCCGGGACAGGGGGCTACGAGCAGTACTTC,CALSGTGGYEQYF
many,TRBD1,TRBV12-3/TRBV12-4,TRBJ1-1,TGTGCCAGCAACAGGGGCATGAACACTGAAGCTTTCTTT,CASNRGMNTEAFF
many,TRBD2,TRBV9,TRBJ2-1,TGTGCCAGCAGCGTGGGGACTAGCGGGGTCCATGAGCAGTTCTTC,CASSVGTSGVHEQFF
many,-,TRBV20-1,TRBJ2-5,TGCAGTGCTAGAGATCGGCGACGCCGGGGAGAGACCCAGTACTTC,CSARDRRRRGETQYF
many,-,TRBV5-5,TRBJ2-7,TGTGCCAGCAGCTTGAAGGCGGATACCTACGAGCAGTACTTC,CASSLKADTYEQYF
many,-,TRBV6-1,TRBJ1-6,TGTGCCAGCATAGGGGTTATAGATTCACCCCTCCACTTT,CASIGVIDSPLHF
many,TRBD2,TRBV9,TRBJ2-3,TGTGCCAGCAGCGTCGGGCTAGCGGGGCCGGATACGCAGTATTTT,CASSVGLAGPDTQYF
many,-,TRBV7-9,TRBJ2-3,TGTGCCAGCAGCTTAAGGCAGTGGAGCACAGATACGCAGTATTTT,CASSLRQWSTDTQYF
many,TRBD2,TRBV10-3,TRBJ2-3,TGTGCCATCAGCTTAGCGGGGGGCCTAACAGATACGCAGTATTTT,CAISLAGGLTDTQYF
many,-,TRBV6-1,TRBJ1-1,TGTGCCAGTCAACCTTGGAGGAACACTGAAGCTTTCTTT,CASQPWRNTEAFF
many,-,TRBV7-9,TRBJ2-1,TGTGCCAGCACCTTAGAGCCCAATGAGCAGTTCTTC,CASTLEPNEQFF
few,-,TRBV9,TRBJ1-1,TGTGCCAGCAGCGTAGGAGAAAGGAGCACTGAAGCTTTCTTT,CASSVGERSTEAFF
few,-,TRBV29-1,TRBJ1-2,TGCAGCGTTGAGATCAGGACTGGCTACACCTTC,CSVEIRTGYTF
-,-,TRBV29-1,TRBJ2-7,TGCAGCGTTGCCGAACGGGGGATTTATTACGAGCAGTACTTC,CSVAERGIYYEQYF
many,-,TRBV19,TRBJ2-3,TGTGCCAGTAGTATAGTTGCTGGCGCGCCTAGCACAGATACGCAGTATTTT,CASSIVAGAPSTDTQYF
-,-,TRBV5-1,TRBJ2-7,TGCGCCAGCAGCTTGAACGACGGCAGCGAGCAGTACTTC,CASSLNDGSEQYF
many,-,TRBV7-8,TRBJ2-1,TGTGCCAGCAGCTTAGTGATCCGCGGGGGCCACAATGAGCAGTTCTTC,CASSLVIRGGHNEQFF
many,-,TRBV12-3/TRBV12-4,TRBJ2-3,TGTGCCAGCAGTCCCAGGGCCGGGGGTCTAGGCACAGATACGCAGTATTTT,CASSPRAGGLGTDTQYF
many,TRBD2,TRBV27,TRBJ2-1,TGTGCCAGCACCTCCCTCGGGGGGGATGAGCAGTTCTTC,CASTSLGGDEQFF
-,-,TRBV20-1,TRBJ2-1,TGCAGTGCTAGAGATGTTAGCTCTTACAATGAGCAGTTCTTC,CSARDVSSYNEQFF
many,TRBD1,TRBV12-3/TRBV12-4,TRBJ1-2,TGTGCCAGCGGACTGGACAGGGCCAACTATGGCTACACCTTC,CASGLDRANYGYTF